This T cell receptor beta chain was retrieved from a study of blood T cell repertoires in COVID-19. Study overall: Donors in the United States, Italy and Spain gave samples during acute or convalescent COVID-19. Sample material is recorded as cDNA or gDNA derived from T cells, B-cell-depleted T cells, or PBMCs.

The authors' processing: Quantification of nucleated cells was approximated via reference gene primer amplification. Clones were sequenced by immunoSEQ multiplex PCR, and TCRdb holds only the in-frame ones, with some missing. D and trimming come from the DNA, and the V and J calls and clone size come from that table. The top ten clones hold around 3.6% of a sample with roughly 250,000 clones, 65% to 80% of them seen once. The J segment lost 3 bases and the V segment lost 6 bases, leaving 5 bases of the junction unmatched. Germline CDR1 and CDR2: MNHEY and SVGAGI. This CDR3 region has 13 residues. Input material: peripheral blood. This sequence originates from a woman aged 40 to 50 with active or convalescent COVID-19. This sequence joins TRBV6-5 and TRBJ2-7, with 7 bases matching TRBD1. This chain's CDR3 is CASSADRLYEQYV. The CDR3 coding sequence is TGTGCCAGCAGCGCGGACAGGCTCTACGAGCAGTACGTC.